Given below is one T cell receptor beta chain in context. Its target is not known. The data stem from a study of CD8+CD57+ T cells in acquired aplastic anemia. Whole-study context: The mean DNA yield obtained from sorted CD4+ and CD8+ cells came to roughly 3.4 ug. Roughly 10.8 million reads were obtained on average for healthy donor CD4+ cells.

Both TCR beta VDJ combination and CDR3 sequence profiling were carried out. Genomic DNA was the template for this profiling. TCRdb recomputed calls from the reads with MiXCR, one row per CDR3 protein. The sample lists roughly 50,000 distinct CDR3 sequences, around 73% occurring once. Trimming stripped 0 bases from V and 5 bases from J, with 10 bases between. The germline CDR1 and CDR2 sequences are LNHNV and YYDKDF (reference sequence). There are 14 residues in the CDR3. General observations from the study: Patients shared approximately 30 CD8+ CDR3 sequences with controls. CD8+ Simpson's diversity in patients was not significantly different from that in controls.

The chain has TRBV15 and TRBJ2-5; D unresolved. The source material was sorted CD4+, CD8+, or CD8+CD57+ T cells (not recorded which) from PBMCs. This TCR was sampled from a human donor in good health, serving as a control. CDR3 sequence reads: CATSREANRETQYF. The CDR3 bases are TGTGCCACCAGCAGAGAGGCAAATCGGGAGACCCAGTACTTC.